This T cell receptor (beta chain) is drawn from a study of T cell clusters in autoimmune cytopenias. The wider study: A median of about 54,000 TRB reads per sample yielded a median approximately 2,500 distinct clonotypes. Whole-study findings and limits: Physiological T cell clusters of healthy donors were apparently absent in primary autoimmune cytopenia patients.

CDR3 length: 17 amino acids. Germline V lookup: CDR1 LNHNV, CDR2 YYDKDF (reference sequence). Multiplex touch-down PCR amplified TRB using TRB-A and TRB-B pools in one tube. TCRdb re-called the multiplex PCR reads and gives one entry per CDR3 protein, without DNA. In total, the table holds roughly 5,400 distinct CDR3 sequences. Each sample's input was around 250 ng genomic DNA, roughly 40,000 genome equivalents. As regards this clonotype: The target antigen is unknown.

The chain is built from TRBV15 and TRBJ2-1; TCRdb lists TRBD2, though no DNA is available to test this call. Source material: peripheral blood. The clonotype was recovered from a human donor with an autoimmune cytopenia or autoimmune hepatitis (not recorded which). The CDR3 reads CATSRGTTSGSSNEQFF.